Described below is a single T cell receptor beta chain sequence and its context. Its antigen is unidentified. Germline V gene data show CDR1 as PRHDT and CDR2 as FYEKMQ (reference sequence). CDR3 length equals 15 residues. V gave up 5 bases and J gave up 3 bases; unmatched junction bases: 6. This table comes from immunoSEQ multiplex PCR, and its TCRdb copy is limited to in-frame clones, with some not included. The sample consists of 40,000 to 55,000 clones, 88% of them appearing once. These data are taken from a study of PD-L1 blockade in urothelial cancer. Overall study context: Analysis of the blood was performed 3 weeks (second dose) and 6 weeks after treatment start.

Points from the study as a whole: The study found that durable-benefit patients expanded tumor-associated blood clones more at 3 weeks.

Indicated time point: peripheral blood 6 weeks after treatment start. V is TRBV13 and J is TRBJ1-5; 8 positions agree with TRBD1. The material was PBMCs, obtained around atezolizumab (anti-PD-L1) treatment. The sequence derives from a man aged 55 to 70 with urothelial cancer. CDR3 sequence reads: CASSRSQGANQPQHF. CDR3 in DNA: TGTGCCAGCAGCCGGAGTCAGGGGGCCAATCAGCCCCAGCATTTT.